This T cell receptor (beta chain) was obtained from a study of cytomegalovirus exposure and HLA in healthy donors. About this clone: Its antigen is undetermined.

The CDR3 runs to 13 residues. The V segment lost 5 bases and the J segment 4 bases; nucleotides outside the gene matches: 5. The germline V gene encodes CDR1 SGHDT and CDR2 YYEEEE. The primer mix had 60 Vbeta and 13 Jbeta primers. The data were produced by immunoSEQ multiplex PCR, yet TCRdb's version contains in-frame clones alone and is incomplete. The sample has about 160,000 clones, roughly 79% seen once. Notes on the study in general: A few V segments could not be told apart, such as TRBV6-2 and TRBV6-3, and were left out. Productive rates of about 90% or about 30% were seen for most TCR beta V segments in an earlier analysis.

The source is a woman in her forties or fifties in good health and CMV-seropositive. Specimen: PBMCs. The J gene is TRBJ2-5, the V gene TRBV5-6; 7 bases agree with TRBD1. The CDR3 sequence is CASRLTGSETQYF. The CDR3 DNA sequence: TGTGCCAGCAGGTTGACAGGGTCAGAGACCCAGTACTTC.